Below are 27 T cell receptor beta chains sequenced from a single sample in a study of blood T cell repertoires in COVID-19. Clones were sequenced by immunoSEQ multiplex PCR, and TCRdb holds only the in-frame ones, with some missing. Among approximately 68,000 clones listed, 83% were seen once. Sequenced input: peripheral blood. Every receptor here comes from a woman in her fifties or sixties with acute or convalescent COVID-19.

The V gene is TRBV19, the J gene TRBJ2-7, with D tentatively TRBD1 (5 bases). Trimming removed 6 bases at V and 6 bases at J, with 15 bases between. This CDR3 has 13 amino acids. Germline CDR1 reads LNHDA; CDR2 reads SQIVND (reference sequence). The chain's CDR3 is CASSDPGRGEQYF. The CDR3 nucleotides read TGTGCCAGTAGCGACCCCGGAAGGGGCGAGCAGTACTTC.

This chain connects TRBV6-6 to TRBJ2-1; 12 bases are shared with TRBD2. With V trimmed by 7 bases and J by 6 bases, 4 bases remained unmatched. This CDR3 is built from 14 residues. Germline V gene sequence: CDR1 MNHNY, CDR2 SVGAGI (reference sequence). CDR3 in amino acids: CASTLAGGRNEQFF. CDR3 in DNA: TGTGCCAGCACCCTAGCGGGGGGGCGCAATGAGCAGTTCTTC.

The V and J genes are TRBV3-1 (or the pseudogene TRBV3-2) and TRBJ2-3; a possible D gene is TRBD2 (7 bases). This CDR3 contains 17 residues. CDR1 is LGHDT, CDR2 YNNKEL, per germline (reference sequence). V was cut by 2 bases and J by 3 bases, with 18 bases left in between. CDR3 DNA: TGTGCCAGCAGCCAAACCAAGGGGGGGCCGGTTACAGATACGCAGTATTTT. Translation gives CASSQTKGGPVTDTQYF.

This clone has more than one count but fewer than ten. The J gene is TRBJ2-1, the V gene TRBV7-3, with 8 bases that match TRBD2. The V gene end was trimmed by 1 base and the J gene end by 3 bases; junction bases not matched to a gene: 2. CDR1 and CDR2 (germline): SGHTA, FQGTGA. This CDR3 spans 15 amino acids. CDR3 nucleotides: TGTGCCAGCAGCTTAAGCGGGGGGAGCTACAATGAGCAGTTCTTC. Its translation is CASSLSGGSYNEQFF.

V is TRBV2 and J is TRBJ1-2, with TRBD1 matching 12 bases. The CDR3 consists of 15 residues. Per the germline V gene, CDR1 is SNHLY and CDR2 is FYNNEI. The ends lost 6 bases at V and 4 bases at J; junction bases unmatched: 6. The CDR3 DNA sequence: TGTGCCAGCAGACCCGGGACAGGGGGCCTCTATGGCTACACCTTC. Translating it yields CASRPGTGGLYGYTF. The variable domain in full, with the rest retrieved from reference TRBV2 and TRBJ1-2, is EPEVTQTPSHQVTQMGQEVILRCVPISNHLYFYWYRQILGQKVEFLVSFYNNEISEKSEIFDDQFSVERPDGSNFTLKIRSTKLEDSAMYFCASRPGTGGLYGYTFGSGTRLTVV.

The J gene is TRBJ2-1, the V gene TRBV6-4; 9 bases match TRBD1. This CDR3 has 14 amino acids. The germline V gene encodes CDR1 MRHNA and CDR2 SNTAGT. J lost 8 bases, V lost 4 bases, and 6 bases had no gene match. CDR3: CASSGTTGGDEQFF. For the CDR3, the DNA is TGTGCCAGCAGTGGGACGACAGGGGGTGATGAGCAGTTCTTC.

J is TRBJ2-7 and V is TRBV12-3 or TRBV12-4; D possibly corresponds to TRBD2 (5 bases). Trimming shortened V by 2 bases and J by 6 bases, and 8 bases separated the two germline ends. CDR3 size: 12 residues. CDR3 in DNA: TGTGCCAGCAGTTTACGGGGTGTCGAGCAGTACTTC. It translates to CASSLRGVEQYF.

This clone was picked up a small number of times. The chain is built from TRBV4-2 and TRBJ2-3; D possibly corresponds to TRBD1 (5 bases). Germline CDR1 and CDR2: LGHNA and YNFKEQ. This CDR3 has 17 residues. With 0 bases removed from V and 0 bases from J, the gap between germline ends came to 13 bases. DNA for the CDR3: TGTGCCAGCAGCCAAGAAGGGGCCTCTCCTAGCACAGATACGCAGTATTTT. Its protein product is CASSQEGASPSTDTQYF.

The chain uses TRBV30 and TRBJ1-3; D call uncertain. V was cut by 3 bases and J by 2 bases, with 8 bases left in between. There are 13 residues in the CDR3. Germline-derived CDR1 and CDR2 are GTSNPN and SVGIG (reference sequence). CDR3 loop: CAWSPVPGNTIYF. The DNA of the CDR3 is TGTGCCTGGAGCCCAGTTCCTGGAAACACCATATATTTT.

The gene calls are TRBV27 and TRBJ1-6; TRBD1 matches at 7 bases. Germline CDR1 is MNHEY and CDR2 is SMNVEV (reference sequence). The CDR3 spans 15 residues. Losses at the gene ends were 4 bases for V and 7 bases for J; bases not matched to a gene: 7. The CDR3 loop is CASSSRGFLNSPLHF. The CDR3 region has the DNA TGTGCCAGCAGTTCCAGGGGGTTCCTCAATTCACCCCTCCACTTT.

The chain couples TRBV29-1 to TRBJ2-3; 8 bases align to TRBD2. This CDR3 has 15 residues. Germline lookup yields CDR1 SQVTM and CDR2 ANQGSEA. The CDR3 is CRASSGGDTTDTQYF. The CDR3 nucleotides are TGCAGGGCTTCCTCGGGGGGGGACACCACAGATACGCAGTATTTT.

The V call is TRBV30, the J call TRBJ2-3, with 9 positions matching TRBD2. From germline, CDR1 is GTSNPN and CDR2 SVGIG (reference sequence). The V gene end was trimmed by 0 bases and the J gene end by 2 bases; junction bases not matched to a gene: 18. CDR3 length: 20 residues. The CDR3 reads CAWSVLSVGSGGNITDTQYF. The CDR3 nucleotides are TGTGCCTGGAGTGTACTTTCGGTTGGAAGCGGGGGGAACATCACAGATACGCAGTATTTT.

This clone has just a few counts. The V call is TRBV27, the J call TRBJ2-6, with D maybe TRBD1 (5 bases). This CDR3 is 15 amino acids long. Per the germline V gene, CDR1 is MNHEY and CDR2 is SMNVEV (reference sequence). The germline V and J ends were trimmed by 5 bases and 0 bases, with 8 bases remaining between them. The CDR3: CASSHTGSGANVLTF. For the CDR3, the DNA is TGTGCCAGCAGTCACACAGGCTCTGGGGCCAACGTCCTGACTTTC.

The chain employs TRBV9 and TRBJ2-1; TRBD1 might be the D (5 bases). Germline CDR1 reads SGDLS; CDR2 reads YYNGEE. The CDR3 runs 13 residues. Trimming shortened V by 0 bases and J by 8 bases, and 9 bases separated the two germline ends. The CDR3 region is CASSVAPRDEQFF. The CDR3 coding sequence is TGTGCCAGCAGCGTAGCCCCCAGGGATGAGCAGTTCTTC.

The CDR3 DNA reads as TGTGCCAGCAGAGCAAAAGGGGGGGCGGCCACTGAAGCTTTCTTT. Protein: CASRAKGGAATEAFF. This chain connects TRBV6-4 to TRBJ1-1; TRBD1 might be the D (6 bases). V lost 6 bases, J lost 4 bases, and 18 bases lay in between. CDR1 MRHNA and CDR2 SNTAGT come from the germline V gene. This CDR3 has 15 residues.

This clone showed up just once. The rearrangement links TRBV5-5 to TRBJ2-5, with 7 bases aligning to TRBD1. Germline V gene sequence: CDR1 SGHKS, CDR2 YYEKEE (reference sequence). The CDR3 is 15 residues long. V lost 0 bases to trimming and J lost 4 bases; unmatched junction nucleotides: 6. As DNA, the CDR3 is TGTGCCAGCAGCTTGGTTGGCGGACAGGTAGAGACCCAGTACTTC. Translating gives CASSLVGGQVETQYF.

This clone was recorded only once. CDR3 sequence: CASSDPGLAGGNEQFF. The CDR3 bases are TGTGCCAGCAGTGATCCCGGACTAGCGGGGGGTAATGAGCAGTTCTTC. V and J are TRBV2 and TRBJ2-1, with 14 bases fitting TRBD2. The CDR3 loop spans 16 amino acids. Trimming removed 3 bases from V and 7 bases from J; junction bases left unmatched: 5. Germline V CDR1 and CDR2: SNHLY, FYNNEI. The full variable domain, completed using reference TRBV2 and TRBJ2-1, is EPEVTQTPSHQVTQMGQEVILRCVPISNHLYFYWYRQILGQKVEFLVSFYNNEISEKSEIFDDQFSVERPDGSNFTLKIRSTKLEDSAMYFCASSDPGLAGGNEQFFGPGTRLTVL.

CDR3 protein: CASSSNGGSSETQYF. The CDR3 nucleotides read TGTGCCAGCAGCTCGAATGGGGGGAGCAGCGAGACCCAGTACTTC. The chain has TRBV6-5 and TRBJ2-5; D perhaps matches TRBD2 (6 bases). CDR1 and CDR2 (germline): MNHEY, SVGAGI. V was trimmed by 6 bases and J by 5 bases, leaving 19 bases between them. The CDR3 spans 15 residues.

This clone was recorded once. The J gene is TRBJ1-1, the V gene TRBV18; D is perhaps TRBD1 (6 bases). The CDR3 contains 14 residues. The V end lost 2 bases, the J end lost 5 bases, and 12 bases lay between the germline ends. From germline, CDR1 is KGHSH and CDR2 LQKENI. CDR3 sequence reads: CASSPGQGKTEAFF. Written as DNA, the CDR3 is TGTGCCAGCTCACCAGGGCAGGGGAAGACTGAAGCTTTCTTT.

The chain is built from TRBV5-1 and TRBJ2-2; D unresolved. The CDR3 length is 14 residues. V was trimmed by 2 bases and J by 1 base, leaving 6 bases between them. The germline V gene encodes CDR1 SGHRS and CDR2 YFSETQ. This chain's CDR3 is CASSLQLNTGELFF. CDR3 DNA: TGCGCCAGCAGCTTACAGTTGAACACCGGGGAGCTGTTTTTT.

This clone was seen just once. The chain recombines TRBV7-9 with TRBJ1-4; 7 bases are shared with TRBD1. The length of the CDR3 is 15 residues. Trimming cost V 2 bases and J 4 bases; bases outside gene matches: 4. Germline CDR1 SEHNR, CDR2 FQNEAQ (reference sequence). In DNA form, the CDR3 reads TGTGCCAGCAGCTTATACGGGACAGATAATGAAAAACTGTTTTTT. This codes for CASSLYGTDNEKLFF.

The chain joins TRBV18 to TRBJ1-2; D may be TRBD1 (6 bases). Germline-derived CDR1 and CDR2 are KGHSH and LQKENI. The CDR3 is made up of 16 amino acids. Trimming left V 4 bases short and J 6 bases short, with 21 bases between. Here the CDR3 reads CASSLLSGGADDGYTF. The DNA for the CDR3 is TGTGCCAGCTCACTCCTTAGTGGGGGGGCTGATGATGGCTACACCTTC.

The chain combines TRBV5-1 with TRBJ1-4; TRBD1 agrees at 8 bases. Per the germline V gene, CDR1 is SGHRS and CDR2 is YFSETQ. Trimming cost V 1 base and J 6 bases; bases outside gene matches: 5. The CDR3 extends over 15 amino acids. The CDR3 region is CASSLQGAADEKLFF. DNA of the CDR3: TGCGCCAGCAGCTTGCAGGGGGCAGCGGATGAAAAACTGTTTTTT.

V and J are TRBV7-6 and TRBJ1-2; perhaps TRBD1 as D (6 bases). In germline, CDR1 is SGHVS, CDR2 FNYEAQ. The length of the CDR3 is 14 residues. V lost 1 base and J 0 bases, leaving 6 bases between the germline ends. The CDR3 is CASSLGDTNYGYTF. As DNA, the CDR3 is TGTGCCAGCAGCTTAGGGGACACTAACTATGGCTACACCTTC.

The V call is TRBV21-1, the J call TRBJ2-7; TRBD1, the D gene given by the table, was not confirmed from the DNA. TRBV21-1 is a pseudogene segment. This CDR3 comprises 13 residues. CDR3 in amino acids: CASSKRAGAEQYF. The CDR3, as DNA: TGTGCCAGCAGCAAACGTGCAGGGGCCGAGCAGTACTTC.

The chain couples TRBV6-5 to TRBJ2-1; 10 bases agree with TRBD1. The trim removed 9 bases at V and 4 bases at J, leaving 9 bases unmatched. CDR3 length equals 15 residues. Germline CDR1 MNHEY, CDR2 SVGAGI. Here the CDR3 DNA reads TGTGCCAGTCTGACCGGGACAGGGGCGTACAATGAGCAGTTCTTC. Translated: CASLTGTGAYNEQFF.

The chain joins TRBV30 to TRBJ1-6, with TRBD1 as a possible D gene (5 bases). The CDR3 spans 17 residues. CDR1 and CDR2 from the germline V gene are GTSNPN and SVGIG (reference sequence). The V and J ends lost 3 bases and 4 bases respectively, with 19 bases between them. The CDR3 coding sequence is TGTGCCTGGAGCCCCACCGCGGGGGTCCTATATAATTCACCCCTCCACTTT. Encoded protein: CAWSPTAGVLYNSPLHF.